This T cell receptor beta chain was identified during a study of identical twins. Whole-study results and caveats: Weaker excess sharing between twins was seen in beta out-of-frame sequences. Out-of-frame TCR alpha sharing in monozygotic twins exceeded recombination model predictions.

A remark on this clonotype: Its antigen remains unknown.

Template switching created a universal primer site, and the cDNA included unique molecular identifiers. TCRdb processed the 5' RACE reads anew with MiXCR; each CDR3 protein has one entry. The table includes a few hundred thousand distinct CDR3 sequences, around 12% detected once. These same records also appear under a second study, on yellow fever vaccine responses in identical twins. Per that paper: Reportedly, twins showed a vaccine T cell response that looked partly convergent and partly personalized.

This sequence was found in a woman aged 18-35 years in good health. The sample comprised CD8+ T cells sorted from blood.

This chain's CDR3 is CASRGEYAYEQYF. The CDR3 DNA is TGTGCCAGCCGGGGGGAGTACGCCTACGAGCAGTACTTC. This chain joins TRBV2 and TRBJ2-7, with TRBD2 matching 7 bases. This CDR3 is built from 13 residues. With 8 bases clipped from V and 2 bases from J, the junction kept 6 bases outside the gene matches. Germline V CDR1 and CDR2: SNHLY, FYNNEI.